A single sample is the source of the 15 T cell receptor beta chains below, sequenced in a study of cytomegalovirus exposure and HLA in healthy donors. The PCR made use of 60 Vbeta and 13 Jbeta primers. Profiled with immunoSEQ multiplex PCR; TCRdb holds only in-frame clones, not every one. The sample holds 100,000 to 140,000 clones, 73% seen once. Sequencing used PBMCs. The source of these receptors is a man aged 30 to 45 in good health and CMV-seronegative.

This clone was seen more than once but under ten times. The rearrangement uses TRBV5-1 and TRBJ1-2; possible D gene TRBD1, 5 bases. CDR3 length: 16 amino acids. The V end was cut by 0 bases, the J end by 5 bases, with 17 bases between. Germline loops: CDR1 SGHRS, CDR2 YFSETQ. The CDR3 protein is CASSLEQGSSSYGYTF. The DNA of the CDR3 is TGCGCCAGCAGCTTGGAGCAGGGTAGTAGTAGTTATGGCTACACCTTC.

The chain recombines TRBV7-9 with TRBJ2-6; no definite D call. This CDR3 has 15 amino acids. The ends were cut back, 1 base at V and 2 bases at J, with 6 bases in the middle. Germline V gives CDR1 SEHNR, CDR2 FQNEAQ (reference sequence). CDR3 loop: CASSLGSTGANVLTF. In nucleotides, the CDR3 is TGTGCCAGCAGCTTAGGGAGTACTGGGGCCAACGTCCTGACTTTC. The full variable domain, its missing parts supplied by reference TRBV7-9 and TRBJ2-6, is DTGVSQNPRHKITKRGQNVTFRCDPISEHNRLYWYRQTLGQGPEFLTYFQNEAQLEKSRLLSDRFSAERPKGSFSTLEIQRTEQGDSAMYLCASSLGSTGANVLTFGAGSRLTVL.

The rearrangement uses TRBV28 and TRBJ1-2; D may be TRBD1 (6 bases). V was trimmed by 3 bases and J by 5 bases, leaving 13 bases between them. The CDR3 totals 14 residues. CDR1 MDHEN and CDR2 SYDVKM come from the germline V gene. CDR3 sequence (DNA): TGTGCCAGCAGTTTCGGGACACCTTCGTATGGCTACACCTTC. This sequence encodes CASSFGTPSYGYTF.

CDR3 amino acids: CASSSQGAEVGELFF. In nucleotides, the CDR3 is TGCGCCAGCAGCTCACAGGGGGCGGAGGTCGGGGAGCTGTTTTTT. This chain links TRBV5-1 with TRBJ2-2; 9 bases agree with TRBD1. CDR3 length: 15 amino acids. Unmatched junction bases numbered 7, after V lost 3 bases and J lost 7 bases. The germline gives CDR1 SGHRS, CDR2 YFSETQ.

J is TRBJ2-7 and V is TRBV9; the match to TRBD2 covers 11 bases. Looked up from germline, CDR1 is SGDLS and CDR2 is YYNGEE. After removal of 0 bases from V and 5 bases from J, the junction contained 4 bases not matched to a gene. This CDR3 has 15 residues. CDR3 nucleotides: TGTGCCAGCAGCGTAGCGACTAGCGGGAACCACGAGCAGTACTTC. Its protein is CASSVATSGNHEQYF. Variable domain in full (rest from reference TRBV9 and TRBJ2-7): DSGVTQTPKHLITATGQRVTLRCSPRSGDLSVYWYQQSLDQGLQFLIQYYNGEERAKGNILERFSAQQFPDLHSELNLSSLELGDSALYFCASSVATSGNHEQYFGPGTRLTVT.

The chain employs TRBV28 and TRBJ1-1, with D possibly matching TRBD1 (6 bases). Germline loops: CDR1 MDHEN, CDR2 SYDVKM. Trimming took 5 bases from V and 3 from J, leaving 19 bases between them. The CDR3 is 16 residues long. CDR3: CASSPGRGSRDTEAFF. Here the CDR3 DNA reads TGTGCCAGCAGTCCGGGCAGGGGCTCACGGGACACTGAAGCTTTCTTT.

This clone was seen many times. CDR3 sequence: CASSPGQPSTDTQYF. The CDR3 DNA reads TGTGCCAGCAGCCCGGGACAGCCTAGCACAGATACGCAGTATTTT. V usage is TRBV7-2 and J usage is TRBJ2-3; 7 positions match TRBD1. Germline V lookup: CDR1 SGHTA, CDR2 FQGNSA. V lost 5 bases, J lost 0 bases, and 5 bases stayed unmatched. The CDR3 has 15 amino acids.

This clone was detected a few times. This chain joins TRBV5-8 and TRBJ1-2, with D unresolved. CDR3 size: 14 residues. The germline gives CDR1 SGHTS, CDR2 YDEGEE. V lost 4 bases and J lost 8, with 18 bases in between. Here the CDR3 reads CASSPRTGSGGYTF. CDR3 nucleotides: TGTGCCAGCAGCCCAAGGACGGGATCGGGGGGCTACACCTTC.

The chain couples TRBV27 to TRBJ2-3; perhaps TRBD1 as D (5 bases). The CDR3 consists of 14 residues. Trimming took off 5 bases at V and 2 bases at J, with 11 bases between the two ends. The germline CDR1 and CDR2 sequences are MNHEY and SMNVEV (reference sequence). The CDR3 is CASSRRTHTDTQYF. The CDR3, as DNA: TGTGCCAGCAGTAGACGGACACACACAGATACGCAGTATTTT.

V is TRBV6-5 and J is TRBJ2-7; the match to TRBD1 covers 10 bases. CDR3 length: 14 amino acids. V was pared by 6 bases and J by 1 base, with 3 bases of the junction left unmatched. Germline V CDR1 and CDR2: MNHEY, SVGAGI. The DNA for the CDR3 is TGTGCCAGCAGGGCGGGACAGGGGTCCTACGAGCAGTACTTC. Protein: CASRAGQGSYEQYF.

J is TRBJ2-1 and V is TRBV28; TRBD2 aligns across 11 bases. Trimming took 4 bases from V and 2 from J; bases not matched to a gene: 4. The CDR3 covers 16 residues. Germline V lookup: CDR1 MDHEN, CDR2 SYDVKM. The CDR3 nucleotides are TGTGCCAGCAGTTCCCCGACTAGCGGGGCCTACAATGAGCAGTTCTTC. Its translation: CASSSPTSGAYNEQFF.

The genes are TRBV27 and TRBJ1-2, with 9 bases identical to TRBD1. Looked up from germline, CDR1 is MNHEY and CDR2 is SMNVEV (reference sequence). Losses at the gene ends were 5 bases for V and 7 bases for J; bases not matched to a gene: 5. The CDR3 contains 13 residues. The CDR3 sequence is CASSQQGAFGYTF. CDR3 bases: TGTGCCAGCAGTCAACAGGGGGCTTTTGGCTACACCTTC.

The chain carries TRBV6-6 and TRBJ1-4, with 9 bases fitting TRBD1. With 2 bases clipped from V and 4 bases from J, the junction kept 5 bases outside the gene matches. The CDR3 covers 16 residues. Germline CDR1 reads MNHNY; CDR2 reads SVGAGI (reference sequence). This chain's CDR3 is CASSYTSGQGNEKLFF. DNA of the CDR3: TGTGCCAGCAGTTACACCTCGGGACAGGGTAATGAAAAACTGTTTTTT.

The chain carries TRBV6-6 and TRBJ2-1, with D perhaps TRBD2 (6 bases). This CDR3 comprises 12 residues. Trimming stripped 4 bases from V and 9 bases from J, with 10 bases between. Per the germline V gene, CDR1 is MNHNY and CDR2 is SVGAGI (reference sequence). CDR3 sequence reads: CASSFRGSEQFF. Here the CDR3 DNA reads TGTGCCAGCAGTTTCCGGGGGAGTGAGCAGTTCTTC.

This chain uses TRBV7-9 with TRBJ2-7, with D unresolved. The CDR3 runs 14 residues. Germline V gene lookup returns CDR1 SEHNR and CDR2 FQNEAQ (reference sequence). Trimming took 5 bases from V and 2 from J, leaving 13 bases between them. CDR3 sequence (DNA): TGTGCCAGCAGCCCGATCCCGACTCCCTACGAGCAGTACTTC. Its protein is CASSPIPTPYEQYF.